This T cell receptor (beta chain) was documented in a study of T cells in Graves' hyperthyroidism and ophthalmopathy. This clonotype was seen only a few times. Germline CDR1 reads SGHDT; CDR2 reads YYEEEE. V was pared by 0 bases and J by 7 bases, with 9 bases of the junction left unmatched. The CDR3 contains 16 residues. The investigators amplified TCR beta CDR3 regions from RNA transcripts. The primer set for the first-round RT-PCR of the TCR CDR3 was HTBI. Via MiXCR, TCRdb re-called the multiplex PCR reads, giving one row per CDR3 protein. The sample consists of roughly 720,000 distinct CDR3 sequences, 15% to 20% of them appearing once. The PBMCs were taken from about 10 ml of fresh peripheral blood.

V is TRBV5-6 and J is TRBJ2-1, with TRBD2 identical over 8 bases. Sequencing was carried out using blood. The clonotype originates from a man aged 45 to 65 with Graves' hyperthyroidism. The CDR3 bases are TGTGCCAGCAGCTTGGAGTTTACGGGAGGGTTGAATGAGCAGTTCTTC. Protein: CASSLEFTGGLNEQFF.